This T cell receptor beta chain emerged from a study of T-cell memory formation after mild COVID-19 (dated by TCRdb to the early 2020s). With respect to the entire study: TCR sequence clusters from the two donors were found to be largely donor specific. The cohort comprised two young, previously healthy adult volunteers, one female and one male. In a couple of donors, T-cell clones that expanded and contracted after mild COVID-19 were followed by sequencing TCRalpha and TCRbeta repertoires longitudinally. What the work shows at the level of the full study, not this receptor alone: Only two mild cases were covered by the study, and larger cohorts that include severe cases with pre-infection samples were considered necessary. Some responding clones were detected in pre-infection memory, suggesting pre-existing cross-reactive memory T cells joined the SARS-CoV-2 response. Whether the second-wave clones peaking on day 37 were SARS-CoV-2 specific was not confirmed. Contracting CD4+ clones turned up mainly in the CM and EM memory subsets, whereas EMRA was where CD8+ clones were enriched. Clones that contracted from day 15 to 85 showed balanced CD4/CD8 phenotypes, whereas a second wave of clones that expanded from day 15 to 37 leaned towards CD4+.

PBMCs were isolated by Ficoll-Paque density gradient centrifugation. TCRdb shows the sequencer as Illumina NovaSeq 6000. TCRalpha and TCRbeta cDNA libraries were constructed by 5'RACE with constant-segment primers, with sample barcodes and unique molecular identifiers being introduced. Trizol reagent was used to extract RNA from every sample. Library amplification was performed in two PCR steps, and a second sample barcode and Illumina TruSeq adapters were introduced in the second step. The libraries were sequenced on an Illumina NovaSeq using 2 x 150 bp paired-end reads. On the authors' methods: With migec v1.2.7, reads were demultiplexed and then collapsed into UMI-guided consensus sequences. Using mixcr v2.1.11, the UMI consensuses were aligned to TRA and TRB V and J templates and assembled into clonotypes. A clonotype was counted as expanded or contracted only if both edgeR and NoisET called the change significant, with noise models trained on biological replicates. For edgeR calls, the thresholds were a false discovery rate-adjusted p below 0.01 and a log2 fold-change of 1. As an exploratory analysis of dynamics, max-normalized trajectories of the 1000 most abundant clonotypes were examined with PCA combined with hierarchical clustering. Each responding clone was given a CD4 or CD8 phenotype based on the CD4+ and CD8+ repertoires, which had been sequenced separately. TCRdb's own reprocessing of the public reads used fastp at Q25 and MiXCR and kept productive beta chains. One record per CDR3 amino acid sequence lists the most common genes and DNA. These V and J calls originate from TCRdb's pipeline instead of the authors' own analysis. The sample table contains about 320,000 distinct CDR3 sequences; only one count was recorded for roughly an eighth of them. Clones ranked in the top ten supply under 25% of the sample.

The V end gives up 3 bases and the J end 1 base, leaving 6 bases in the junction not matched to a gene. From its cysteine to its phenylalanine, the CDR3 spans 17 amino acids. Solely the CDR3 DNA is kept, with 51 bases framed from the first base. Worth noting for this clonotype: No cognate antigen has been identified for it. It has no much larger one-base neighbor in the sample; base qualities were not kept.

The V gene is TRBV12-3 or TRBV12-4 and the J gene is TRBJ1-6; TRBD1 lines up with 7 middle nucleotides. This TCR came from a man aged 18 to 30 who had mild COVID-19 (a few samples of this study predate the infection). The sample titles of this study are shuffled in the database, so cell type and time point are left out; the donor was told from shared clones. Material for sequencing was PBMCs or a T cell subset sorted from them (not recorded which). In nucleotide form, the sequence is TGTGCCAGCAGTTTTCCCAGGGGGAGTTCCTATAATTCACCCCTCCACTTT. Its protein reads: CASSFPRGSSYNSPLHF.